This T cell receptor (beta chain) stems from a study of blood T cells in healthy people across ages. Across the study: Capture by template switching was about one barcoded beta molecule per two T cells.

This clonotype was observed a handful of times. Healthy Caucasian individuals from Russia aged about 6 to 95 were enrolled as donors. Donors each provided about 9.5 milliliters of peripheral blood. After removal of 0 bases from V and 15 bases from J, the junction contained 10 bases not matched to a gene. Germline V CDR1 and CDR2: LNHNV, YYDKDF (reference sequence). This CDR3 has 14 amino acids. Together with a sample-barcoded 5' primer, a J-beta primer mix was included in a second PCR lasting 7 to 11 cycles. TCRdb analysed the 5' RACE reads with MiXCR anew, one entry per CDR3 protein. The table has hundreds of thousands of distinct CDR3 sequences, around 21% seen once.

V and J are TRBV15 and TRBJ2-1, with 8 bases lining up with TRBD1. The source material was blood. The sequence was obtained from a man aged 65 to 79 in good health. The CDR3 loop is CATSRDRVGDRPFF. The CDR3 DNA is TGTGCCACCAGCAGAGATCGAGTAGGGGACAGGCCGTTCTTC.